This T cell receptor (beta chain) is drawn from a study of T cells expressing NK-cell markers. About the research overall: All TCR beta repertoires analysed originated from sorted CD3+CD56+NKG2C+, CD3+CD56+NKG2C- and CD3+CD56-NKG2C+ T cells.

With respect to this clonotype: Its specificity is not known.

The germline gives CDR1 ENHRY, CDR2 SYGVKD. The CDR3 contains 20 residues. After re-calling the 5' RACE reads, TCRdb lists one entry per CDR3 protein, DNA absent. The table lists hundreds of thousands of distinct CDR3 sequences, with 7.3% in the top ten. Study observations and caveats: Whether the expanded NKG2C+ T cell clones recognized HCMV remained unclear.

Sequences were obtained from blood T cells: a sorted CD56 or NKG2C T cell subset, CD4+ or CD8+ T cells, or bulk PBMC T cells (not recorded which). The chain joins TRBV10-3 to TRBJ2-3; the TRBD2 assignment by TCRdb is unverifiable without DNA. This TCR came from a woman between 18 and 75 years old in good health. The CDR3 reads CAISESVASGLPDGPDTQYF.